The rows below give T cell receptor beta chains drawn from one sample of a study of blood T cells in healthy people across ages. A single record per CDR3 protein comes from TCRdb applying MiXCR to the 5' RACE reads. The sample has approximately 2,000,000 distinct CDR3 sequences; 39% are singletons. The specimen was blood. The receptor source for this set is a human donor in good health. The CDR3 runs from the conserved cysteine through the conserved F or W.

j_call v_call cdr3_aa
TRBJ1-2 TRBV18 CASSLNQGSLDGYTF
TRBJ2-3 TRBV28 CASSLYSGELTDTQYF
TRBJ1-2 TRBV6-5 CASSYSDLYYTF
TRBJ2-7 TRBV5-6 CASSTPLEAVPSYEQYF
TRBJ2-1 TRBV24-1 CATSDFIGRYNEQFF
TRBJ1-4 TRBV29-1 CSVEAGSEGGDKEKLFF
TRBJ2-1 TRBV20-1 CSAYSGGASEQFF
TRBJ1-2 TRBV14 CASSKESGPHFGGYTF
TRBJ1-1 TRBV15 CATGRDGTEAFF
TRBJ2-4 TRBV6-1 CASSGTSGGSIQYF
TRBJ1-2 TRBV18 CASSPTTGLHGYTF
TRBJ2-3 TRBV10-2 CASSFWGGLTTDTQYF
TRBJ1-4 TRBV20-1 CSASRVVNEKLFF
TRBJ2-5 TRBV18 CASTRGAILEETQYF
TRBJ2-6 TRBV7-9 CASSLAGLLSGANVLTF
TRBJ1-1 TRBV27 CASSFFGRAFF
TRBJ2-1 TRBV7-9 CASSPSRLGGSEQFF
TRBJ2-3 TRBV29-1 CSVEGTSGTDTQYF
TRBJ2-3 TRBV11-1 CASSLFGAADTQYF
TRBJ1-2 TRBV2 CASTDPESNYDYTF
TRBJ2-1 TRBV7-3 CASSLMDRGYNEQFF
TRBJ1-2 TRBV24-1 CATRPGQGYGYTF
TRBJ1-4 TRBV18 CASSQMERSTTNEKLFF
TRBJ2-4 TRBV5-6 CASSLVRDIKNIQYF
TRBJ2-3 TRBV5-6 CASSLALADTQYF
TRBJ2-7 TRBV12-3/TRBV12-4 CASSQTGINYEQYF
TRBJ2-7 TRBV20-1 CSAREMGDEQYF
TRBJ2-7 TRBV7-2 CASSFTSGTGREQYF
TRBJ2-5 TRBV7-2 CASSARVRETQYF
TRBJ1-2 TRBV6-5 CASSLNPVPNYGYTF
TRBJ2-5 TRBV5-1 CASSLEGTGRQETQYF
TRBJ2-3 TRBV6-2/TRBV6-3 CASSYSNLSGDTQYF
TRBJ2-1 TRBV20-1 CSALAGGPGEQFF
TRBJ2-5 TRBV20-1 CSPYVADRETQYF
TRBJ1-2 TRBV16 CASSPGDGHYGYTF
TRBJ1-5 TRBV6-6 CASSGQTGGINQPQHF
TRBJ1-1 TRBV18 CASSPNRQSFDEAFF
TRBJ2-7 TRBV28 CASSSPNSYYEQYF
TRBJ2-5 TRBV5-1 CASSLDGREETQYF
TRBJ2-7 TRBV5-1 CASSRGQSIYEQYF
TRBJ2-3 TRBV24-1 CATSDPGLVESYSSTDTQYF
TRBJ1-4 TRBV2 CASSEAGDRLSEKLFF
TRBJ2-3 TRBV20-1 CNAKPRVDTQYF
TRBJ1-2 TRBV18 CASSPRTVDGYTF
TRBJ2-7 TRBV12-3/TRBV12-4 CASSLVAYEQYF
TRBJ1-2 TRBV7-2 CASSLSRDIYGYTF
TRBJ1-2 TRBV7-2 CASSLLQPYGYTF
- TRBV7-2 CASSSPRKTQYF